The present T cell receptor (beta chain) was sequenced within a study of CD8 T cells in Susac syndrome. An input of roughly 0.45 to 1 ug of RNA was subjected to reverse transcription using random hexamers. TCRdb called the immunoSEQ multiplex PCR reads again in MiXCR, with one record for every CDR3 protein. This table has some 130,000 distinct CDR3 sequences, around 75% appearing once. CDR1 LNHDA and CDR2 SQIVND come from the germline V gene (reference sequence). The CDR3 loop spans 12 amino acids. V lost 3 bases and J 12 bases, leaving 12 bases between the germline ends. This sequence was found in a human donor with multiple sclerosis. The chain carries TRBV19 and TRBJ2-1; the D gene is possibly TRBD1 (6 bases). The sample consisted of CD8+ T cells from PBMCs. The CDR3 nucleotides read TGTGCCAGTAGTATGATAGGGGGTGGGCAGTTCTTC. Translating gives CASSMIGGGQFF.